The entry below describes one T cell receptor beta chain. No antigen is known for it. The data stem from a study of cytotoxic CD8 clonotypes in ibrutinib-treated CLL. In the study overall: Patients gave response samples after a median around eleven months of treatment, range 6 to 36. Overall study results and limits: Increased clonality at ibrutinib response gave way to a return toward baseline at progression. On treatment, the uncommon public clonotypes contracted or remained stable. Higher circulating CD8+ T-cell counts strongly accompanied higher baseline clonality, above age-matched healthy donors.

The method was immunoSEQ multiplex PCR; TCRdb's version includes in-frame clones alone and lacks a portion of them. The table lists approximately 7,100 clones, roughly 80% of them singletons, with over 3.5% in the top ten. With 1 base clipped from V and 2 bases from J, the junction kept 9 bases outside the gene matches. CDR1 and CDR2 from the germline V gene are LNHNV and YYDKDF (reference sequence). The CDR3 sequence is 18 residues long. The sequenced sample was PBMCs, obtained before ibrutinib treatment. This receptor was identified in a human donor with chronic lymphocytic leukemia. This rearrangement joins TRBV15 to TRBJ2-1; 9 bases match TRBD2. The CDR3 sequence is CATSRAYGAGGPYNEQFF. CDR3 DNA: TGTGCCACCAGCAGAGCATACGGAGCGGGAGGTCCCTACAATGAGCAGTTCTTC.